Below, 19 T cell receptor beta chains from the same sample are listed, as sequenced in a study of early T cells in non-severe SARS-CoV-2 infection. TCRdb reprocessed the 5' RACE reads with MiXCR, giving one entry per CDR3 protein. The repertoire includes tens of thousands of distinct CDR3 sequences, less than 15% of them detected once, and under 8% sits in the top ten. Sample: whole blood. These receptors originate from an adult who was a healthcare worker with PCR-confirmed SARS-CoV-2 infection or an uninfected control (not recorded which).

The sample holds many counts of this clonotype. This rearrangement joins TRBV27 to TRBJ2-6; TRBD1 aligns across 9 bases. V lost 6 bases and J lost 3; bases outside the gene matches: 15. Germline CDR1 MNHEY, CDR2 SMNVEV (reference sequence). The CDR3 extends over 19 amino acids. The CDR3 DNA is TGTGCCAGCAGAGCCAATTTTCGGGACAGGGCTATTGGGGCCAACGTCCTGACTTTC. Amino acid sequence: CASRANFRDRAIGANVLTF.

This clonotype was seen more than once but under ten times. V and J are TRBV11-2 and TRBJ2-1; D not certain. The V gene's germline CDR1 is SGHAT and CDR2 FQNNGV. This CDR3 is 14 amino acids long. Trimming took 2 bases from V and 7 from J, leaving 12 bases between them. CDR3 coding DNA: TGTGCCAGCAGCTTACAGGCGATAGTTAATGAGCAGTTCTTC. This encodes CASSLQAIVNEQFF.

The chain has TRBV28 and TRBJ1-1, with 7 bases lining up with TRBD1. The CDR3 runs to 16 residues. The germline gives CDR1 MDHEN, CDR2 SYDVKM. Trimming removed 5 bases from V and 0 bases from J; junction bases left unmatched: 9. In DNA form, the CDR3 reads TGTGCCAGCAGTCCCCCAGGGGGAACAATGAACACTGAAGCTTTCTTT. Encoded protein: CASSPPGGTMNTEAFF. The full variable domain, completed using reference TRBV28 and TRBJ1-1, is DVKVTQSSRYLVKRTGEKVFLECVQDMDHENMFWYRQDPGLGLRLIYFSYDVKMKEKGDIPEGYSVSREKKERFSLILESASTNQTSMYLCASSPPGGTMNTEAFFGQGTRLTVV.

This clonotype was picked up many times. The rearrangement links TRBV6-1 to TRBJ2-2; 11 bases fit TRBD1. The length of the CDR3 is 16 residues. Per the germline V gene, CDR1 is MNHNS and CDR2 is SASEGT. The junction had 7 bases not matched to a gene; V was cut back by 5 bases and J by 5 bases. The CDR3 protein is CASSKGQGAGTGELFF. CDR3 bases: TGTGCCAGCAGTAAAGGACAGGGGGCTGGAACCGGGGAGCTGTTTTTT.

This clonotype was detected many times. The chain uses TRBV5-1 and TRBJ2-3; 10 positions agree with TRBD1. The germline V gene encodes CDR1 SGHRS and CDR2 YFSETQ. The CDR3 consists of 16 residues. Germline trimming cut 0 bases from V and 5 bases from J; bases unmatched to any gene: 6. CDR3 in DNA: TGCGCCAGCAGCTTGGTTAGGACAGGGGGAGTAGATACGCAGTATTTT. Amino acid sequence: CASSLVRTGGVDTQYF.

There are a few counts of this clonotype. The chain is built from TRBV11-2 and TRBJ2-7, with 8 positions matching TRBD1. This CDR3 spans 16 amino acids. The ends lost 5 bases at V and 5 bases at J; junction bases unmatched: 14. Per germline, CDR1 SGHAT and CDR2 FQNNGV. The chain's CDR3 is CASSGQQGEFVDEQYF. The CDR3 nucleotides read TGTGCCAGCAGCGGCCAACAGGGGGAGTTCGTCGACGAGCAGTACTTC.

This clonotype was seen more than once but under ten times. This sequence joins TRBV12-3 or TRBV12-4 and TRBJ2-7; D is unclear. The CDR3 extends over 13 amino acids. V was clipped by 1 base and J by 4 bases, with 8 bases between them. CDR3 nucleotides: TGTGCCAGCAGTTTAGGGCCGAAATACGAGCAGTACTTC. It codes for CASSLGPKYEQYF.

CDR3 nucleotide sequence: TGTGCCAGCAGCAAGAGTAGCGGGGGGGGCACAGATACGCAGTATTTT. Translating it yields CASSKSSGGGTDTQYF. The V and J genes are TRBV11-3 and TRBJ2-3, with 11 bases lining up with TRBD2. This CDR3 is 16 amino acids long. Germline V gene data show CDR1 as SGHNT and CDR2 as YENEEA. With 5 bases clipped from V and 1 base from J, the junction kept 5 bases outside the gene matches.

The chain has TRBV6-4 and TRBJ1-2; no definite D call. Trimming pared 0 bases from V and 8 bases from J, leaving 7 bases between. CDR1 is MRHNA, CDR2 SNTAGT, per germline. The CDR3 sequence is 12 residues long. The CDR3 here is CASSDSPGGYTF. In DNA, the CDR3 is TGTGCCAGCAGTGACTCGCCTGGAGGCTACACCTTC.

V and J are TRBV12-3 or TRBV12-4 and TRBJ2-7, with TRBD1 identical over 7 bases. Losses at the gene ends were 3 bases for V and 1 base for J; bases not matched to a gene: 3. The CDR3 has 14 amino acids. The CDR3 bases are TGTGCCAGCAGTTTCCGGGACAGATCCTACGAGCAGTACTTC. Translation gives CASSFRDRSYEQYF.

The chain employs TRBV10-3 and TRBJ2-7; TRBD1 aligns across 10 bases. This CDR3 is built from 15 residues. V lost 7 bases to trimming and J lost 3 bases; unmatched junction nucleotides: 9. The germline gives CDR1 ENHRY, CDR2 SYGVKD. The CDR3 bases are TGTGCCATCACCGGGGACAGGGGCAAGGTCTACGAGCAGTACTTC. Translation: CAITGDRGKVYEQYF.

In this sample, this clonotype turned up many times. The chain uses TRBV11-2 and TRBJ2-7; possibly TRBD2 for D (7 bases). V lost 6 bases and J lost 5, with 20 bases in between. This CDR3 has 15 amino acids. Germline CDR1 SGHAT, CDR2 FQNNGV. In nucleotides, the CDR3 is TGTGCCAGCAGAGAGATGAGGGGGGGTTTTGACGAGCAGTACTTC. Encoded protein: CASREMRGGFDEQYF.

The rearrangement links TRBV3-1 to TRBJ2-1, with D perhaps matching TRBD1 (6 bases). Germline V gives CDR1 LGHDT, CDR2 YNNKEL (reference sequence). V gave up 4 bases and J gave up 5 bases, with 6 bases separating them. This CDR3 is built from 12 residues. CDR3 in DNA: TGTGCCAGCAGCCGGACAGACAATGAGCAGTTCTTC. Translated: CASSRTDNEQFF.

This chain connects TRBV6-2 or TRBV6-3 to TRBJ2-3; 10 positions match TRBD1. The CDR3 has 16 residues. Germline V CDR1 and CDR2: MNHEY, SVGEGT. V dropped 5 bases and J dropped 5; count of bases not matched to a gene: 10. Written as DNA, the CDR3 is TGTGCCAGCAGTCCCCGGGACAGGGGACTCATAGATACGCAGTATTTT. Encoded protein: CASSPRDRGLIDTQYF.

The chain couples TRBV20-1 to TRBJ1-3; unclear D gene. Germline lookup yields CDR1 DFQATT and CDR2 SNEGSKA (reference sequence). This CDR3 is built from 15 residues. Trimming took 1 base from V and 2 from J, leaving 12 bases between them. CDR3 region: CSARGYAATGNTIYF. CDR3 DNA: TGCAGTGCTAGAGGTTATGCGGCAACTGGAAACACCATATATTTT.

This clonotype has a single count. Since no conserved phenylalanine or tryptophan closes the CDR3, a read error is the likely cause. CDR3 sequence reads: CASSWGQGGYGYTL. CDR3 bases: TGTGCCAGCAGCTGGGGACAGGGGGGCTATGGCTACACCCTC. The chain combines TRBV7-2 with TRBJ1-2; 11 nucleotides align to TRBD1. CDR1 SGHTA and CDR2 FQGNSA come from the germline V gene. This CDR3 contains 14 residues. V was pared by 4 bases and J by 4 bases, with 2 bases of the junction left unmatched.

The chain links TRBV29-1 to TRBJ1-1; D unclear. The CDR3 runs to 12 residues. Germline assignment: CDR1 SQVTM and CDR2 ANQGSEA. Trimming left V 2 bases short and J 4 bases short, with 8 bases between. CDR3 DNA: TGCAGCGTTGAAAAGGTTACCACTGAAGCTTTCTTT. This sequence encodes CSVEKVTTEAFF.

This clonotype came up a few times. The chain is built from TRBV6-6 and TRBJ2-1, with D possibly TRBD1 on 6 matching bases. Germline V gene sequence: CDR1 MNHNY, CDR2 SVGAGI (reference sequence). Deletions cut 2 bases from V and 8 bases from J, with 10 bases between. CDR3 length: 13 amino acids. The CDR3 here is CASSYPGGDEQFF. Written as DNA, the CDR3 is TGTGCCAGCAGTTACCCTGGGGGCGATGAGCAGTTCTTC.

At least ten counts were recorded for this clonotype. The chain joins TRBV7-6 to TRBJ1-1; D is unresolved. The germline V gene encodes CDR1 SGHVS and CDR2 FNYEAQ. Trimming stripped 1 base from V and 5 bases from J, with 11 bases between. The CDR3 covers 14 residues. CDR3 in amino acids: CASSLGGLVTEAFF. CDR3 bases: TGTGCCAGCAGCTTAGGGGGATTGGTAACTGAAGCTTTCTTT.